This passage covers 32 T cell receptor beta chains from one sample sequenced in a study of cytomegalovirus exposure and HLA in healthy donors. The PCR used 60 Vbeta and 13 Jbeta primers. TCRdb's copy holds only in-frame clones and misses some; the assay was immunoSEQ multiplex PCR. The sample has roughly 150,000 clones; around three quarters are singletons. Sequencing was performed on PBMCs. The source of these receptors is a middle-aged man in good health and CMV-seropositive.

The CDR3 region has the DNA TGTGCCAGCAGCTTCCTTTCCTTTACCGGTAGCTCCTACAATGAGCAGTTCTTC. Translation gives CASSFLSFTGSSYNEQFF. The chain employs TRBV7-6 and TRBJ2-1; D is ambiguous. Germline V CDR1 and CDR2: SGHVS, FNYEAQ. With 3 bases removed from V and 0 bases from J, the gap between germline ends came to 18 bases. The CDR3 length is 18 residues.

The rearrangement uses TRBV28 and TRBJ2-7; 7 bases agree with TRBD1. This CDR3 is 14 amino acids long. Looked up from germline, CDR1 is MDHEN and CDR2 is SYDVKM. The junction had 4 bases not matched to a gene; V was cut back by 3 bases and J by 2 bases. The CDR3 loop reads CASSLTGTAYEQYF. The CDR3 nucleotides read TGTGCCAGCAGTTTGACAGGGACAGCCTACGAGCAGTACTTC.

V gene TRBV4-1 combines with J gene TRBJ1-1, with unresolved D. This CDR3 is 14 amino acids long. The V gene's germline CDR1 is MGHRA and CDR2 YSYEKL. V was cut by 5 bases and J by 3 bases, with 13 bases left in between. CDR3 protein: CASSFSMRDTEAFF. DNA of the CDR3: TGCGCCAGCAGCTTCTCTATGAGGGACACTGAAGCTTTCTTT.

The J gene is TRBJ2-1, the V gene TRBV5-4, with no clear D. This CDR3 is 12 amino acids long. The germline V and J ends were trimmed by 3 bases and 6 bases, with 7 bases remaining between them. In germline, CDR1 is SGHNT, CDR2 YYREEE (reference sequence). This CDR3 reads CASSSASNEQFF. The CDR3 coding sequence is TGTGCCAGCAGCTCTGCCAGCAATGAGCAGTTCTTC.

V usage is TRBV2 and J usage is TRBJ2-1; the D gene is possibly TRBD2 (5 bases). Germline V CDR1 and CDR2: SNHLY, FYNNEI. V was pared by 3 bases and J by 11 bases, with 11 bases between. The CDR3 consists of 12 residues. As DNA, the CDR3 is TGTGCCAGCAGTGATAGGGAGAACAAGCAGTTCTTC. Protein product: CASSDRENKQFF.

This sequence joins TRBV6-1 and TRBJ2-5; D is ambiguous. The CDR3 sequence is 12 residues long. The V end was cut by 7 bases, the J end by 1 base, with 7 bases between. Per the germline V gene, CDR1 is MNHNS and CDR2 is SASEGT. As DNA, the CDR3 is TGTGCCAGCACGAGAGTCCAAGAGACCCAGTACTTC. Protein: CASTRVQETQYF.

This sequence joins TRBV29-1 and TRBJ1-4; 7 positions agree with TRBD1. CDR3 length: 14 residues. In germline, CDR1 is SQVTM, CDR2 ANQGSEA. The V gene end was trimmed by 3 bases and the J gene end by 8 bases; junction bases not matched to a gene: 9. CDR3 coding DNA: TGCAGCGTTGACCTCAGGGACAGAGGGGAAAAACTGTTTTTT. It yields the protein CSVDLRDRGEKLFF.

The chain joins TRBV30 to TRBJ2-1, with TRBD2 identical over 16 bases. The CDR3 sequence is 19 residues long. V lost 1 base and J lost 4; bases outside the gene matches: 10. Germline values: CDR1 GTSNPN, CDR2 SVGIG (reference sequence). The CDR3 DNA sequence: TGTGCCTGGAGTGCAACGGGACTAGCGGGAGGGTTAACTTACAATGAGCAGTTCTTC. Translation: CAWSATGLAGGLTYNEQFF.

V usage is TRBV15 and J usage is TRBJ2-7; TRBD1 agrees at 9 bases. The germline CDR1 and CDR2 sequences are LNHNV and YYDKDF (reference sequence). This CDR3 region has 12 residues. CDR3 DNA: TGTGCGACCGGGACAGGGACCTACGAGCAGTACTTC. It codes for CATGTGTYEQYF.

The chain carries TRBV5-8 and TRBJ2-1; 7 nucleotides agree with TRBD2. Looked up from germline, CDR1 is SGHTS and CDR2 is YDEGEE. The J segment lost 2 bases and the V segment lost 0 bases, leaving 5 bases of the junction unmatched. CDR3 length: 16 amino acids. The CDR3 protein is CASSLEGRGAYNEQFF. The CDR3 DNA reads TGTGCCAGCAGCTTGGAGGGACGGGGGGCCTACAATGAGCAGTTCTTC.

This CDR3 is CASTPDTDTQYF. The CDR3 region has the DNA TGTGCCAGCACCCCAGACACAGATACGCAGTATTTT. This chain connects TRBV28 to TRBJ2-3; D uncertain. The CDR3 spans 12 residues. The ends were cut back, 7 bases at V and 2 bases at J, with 7 bases in the middle. Germline loops: CDR1 MDHEN, CDR2 SYDVKM.

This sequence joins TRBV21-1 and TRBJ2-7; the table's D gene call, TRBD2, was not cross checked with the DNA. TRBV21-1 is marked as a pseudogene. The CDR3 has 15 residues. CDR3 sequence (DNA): TGTGCCAGCAGCTCATTAGCGGGAGTAATCCACGAGCAGTACTTC. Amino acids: CASSSLAGVIHEQYF.

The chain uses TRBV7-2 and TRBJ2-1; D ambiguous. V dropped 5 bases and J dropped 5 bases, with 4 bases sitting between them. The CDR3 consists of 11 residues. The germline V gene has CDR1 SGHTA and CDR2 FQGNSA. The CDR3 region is CASSRDNEQFF. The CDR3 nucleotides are TGTGCCAGCAGCCGGGACAATGAGCAGTTCTTC.

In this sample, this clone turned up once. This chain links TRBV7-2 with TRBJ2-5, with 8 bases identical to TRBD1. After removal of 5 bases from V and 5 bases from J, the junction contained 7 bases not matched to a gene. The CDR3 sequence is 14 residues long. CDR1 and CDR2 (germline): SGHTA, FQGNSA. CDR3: CASSTWDRRETQYF. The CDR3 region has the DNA TGTGCCAGCAGCACCTGGGACAGGAGGGAGACCCAGTACTTC.

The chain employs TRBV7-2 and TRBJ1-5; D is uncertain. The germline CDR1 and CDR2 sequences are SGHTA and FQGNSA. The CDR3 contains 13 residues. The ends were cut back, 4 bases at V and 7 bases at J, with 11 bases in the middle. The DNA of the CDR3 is TGTGCCAGCAGCTCGGGATCCGGACAGCCCCAGCATTTT. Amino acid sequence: CASSSGSGQPQHF.

The CDR3 DNA reads TGTGCCAGCAGCGTAGGCAGGGGGGCGCCTATCGGGGAGCTGTTTTTT. Translation: CASSVGRGAPIGELFF. The genes are TRBV9 and TRBJ2-2; possible D gene TRBD1, 7 bases. The ends were cut back, 0 bases at V and 7 bases at J, with 16 bases in the middle. This CDR3 is built from 16 residues. Germline lookup yields CDR1 SGDLS and CDR2 YYNGEE.

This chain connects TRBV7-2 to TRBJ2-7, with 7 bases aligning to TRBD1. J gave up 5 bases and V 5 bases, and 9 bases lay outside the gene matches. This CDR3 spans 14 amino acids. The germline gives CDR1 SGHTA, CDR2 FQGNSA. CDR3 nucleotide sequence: TGTGCCAGCAGCCCTCGGGACAGCTTCAACGAGCAGTACTTC. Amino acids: CASSPRDSFNEQYF.

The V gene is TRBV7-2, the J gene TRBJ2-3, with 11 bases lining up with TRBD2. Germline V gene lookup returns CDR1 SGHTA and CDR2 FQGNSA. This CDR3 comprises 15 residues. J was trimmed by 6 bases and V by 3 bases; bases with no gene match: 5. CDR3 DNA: TGTGCCAGCAGCTTCCTAGCGGGAGGCAGTGATACGCAGTATTTT. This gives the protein CASSFLAGGSDTQYF.

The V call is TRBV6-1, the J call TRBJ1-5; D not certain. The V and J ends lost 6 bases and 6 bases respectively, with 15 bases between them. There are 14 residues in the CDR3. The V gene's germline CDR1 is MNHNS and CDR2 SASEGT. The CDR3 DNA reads TGTGCCAGCAGGCTCCGGGGAGAGGGTCAGCCCCAGCATTTT. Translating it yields CASRLRGEGQPQHF.

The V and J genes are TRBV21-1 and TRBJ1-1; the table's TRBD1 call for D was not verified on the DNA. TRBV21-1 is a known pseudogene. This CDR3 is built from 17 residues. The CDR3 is CASSKTESGGQDTEAFF. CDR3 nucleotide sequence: TGTGCCAGCAGCAAAACAGAATCAGGGGGACAAGACACTGAAGCTTTCTTT.

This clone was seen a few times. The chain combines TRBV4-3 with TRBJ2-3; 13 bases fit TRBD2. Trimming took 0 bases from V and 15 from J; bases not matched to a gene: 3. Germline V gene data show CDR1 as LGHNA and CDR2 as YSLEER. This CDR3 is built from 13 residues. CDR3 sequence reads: CASSQERTSGRYF. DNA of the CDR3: TGCGCCAGCAGCCAAGAGAGGACTAGCGGGAGATATTTT.

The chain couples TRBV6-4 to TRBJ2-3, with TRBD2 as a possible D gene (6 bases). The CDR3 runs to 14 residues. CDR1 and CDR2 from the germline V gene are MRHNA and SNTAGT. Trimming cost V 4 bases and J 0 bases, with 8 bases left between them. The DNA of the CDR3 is TGTGCCAGCAGTGCGGGGGTTAGCACAGATACGCAGTATTTT. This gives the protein CASSAGVSTDTQYF.

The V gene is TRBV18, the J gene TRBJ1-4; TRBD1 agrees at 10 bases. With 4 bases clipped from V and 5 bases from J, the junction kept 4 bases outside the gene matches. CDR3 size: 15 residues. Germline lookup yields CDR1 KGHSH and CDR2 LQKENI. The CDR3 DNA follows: TGTGCCAGCTCACTCAGGACAGGGGGAAATGAAAAACTGTTTTTT. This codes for CASSLRTGGNEKLFF.

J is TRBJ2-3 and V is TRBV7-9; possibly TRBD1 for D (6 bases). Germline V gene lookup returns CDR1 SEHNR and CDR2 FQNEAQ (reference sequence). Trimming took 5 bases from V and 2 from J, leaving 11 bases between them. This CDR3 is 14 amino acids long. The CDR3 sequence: CASSPRGYTDTQYF. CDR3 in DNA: TGTGCCAGCAGCCCCAGGGGTTACACAGATACGCAGTATTTT.

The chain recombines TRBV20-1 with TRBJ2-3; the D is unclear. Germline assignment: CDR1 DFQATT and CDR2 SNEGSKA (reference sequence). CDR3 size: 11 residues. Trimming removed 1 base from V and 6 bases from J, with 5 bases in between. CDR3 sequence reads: CSARVRDTQYF. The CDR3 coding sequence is TGCAGTGCTAGAGTACGGGATACGCAGTATTTT.

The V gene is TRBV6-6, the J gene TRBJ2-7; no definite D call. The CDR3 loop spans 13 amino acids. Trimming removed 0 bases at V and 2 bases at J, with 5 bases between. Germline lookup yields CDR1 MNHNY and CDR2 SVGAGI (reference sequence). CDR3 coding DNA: TGTGCCAGCAGTTACTCGTCGGCCTACGAGCAGTACTTC. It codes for CASSYSSAYEQYF.

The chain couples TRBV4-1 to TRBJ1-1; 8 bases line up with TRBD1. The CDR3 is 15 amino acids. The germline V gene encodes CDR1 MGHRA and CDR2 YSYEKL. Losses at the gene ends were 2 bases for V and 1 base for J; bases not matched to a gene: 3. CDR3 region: CASSQKDRENTEAFF. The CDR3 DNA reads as TGCGCCAGCAGCCAAAAGGACAGGGAGAACACTGAAGCTTTCTTT.

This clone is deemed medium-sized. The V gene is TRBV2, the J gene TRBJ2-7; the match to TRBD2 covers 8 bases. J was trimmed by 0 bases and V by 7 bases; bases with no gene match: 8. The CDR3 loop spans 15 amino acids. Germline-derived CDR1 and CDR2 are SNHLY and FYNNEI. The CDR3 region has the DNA TGTGCCAGCACCCTTAGCGGGACCCTCTCCTACGAGCAGTACTTC. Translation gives CASTLSGTLSYEQYF.

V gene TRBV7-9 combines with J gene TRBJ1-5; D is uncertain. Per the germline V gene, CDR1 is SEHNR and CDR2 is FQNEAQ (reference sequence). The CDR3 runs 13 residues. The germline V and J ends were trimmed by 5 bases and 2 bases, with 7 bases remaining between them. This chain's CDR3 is CASSLYGNQPQHF. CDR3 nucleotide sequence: TGTGCCAGCAGCCTCTATGGCAATCAGCCCCAGCATTTT.

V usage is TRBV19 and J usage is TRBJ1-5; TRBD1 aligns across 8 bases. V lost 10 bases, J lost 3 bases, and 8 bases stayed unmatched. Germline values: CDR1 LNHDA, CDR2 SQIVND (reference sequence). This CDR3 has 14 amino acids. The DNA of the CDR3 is TGTGCCACCGACGACAGGGGTCTCAATCAGCCCCAGCATTTT. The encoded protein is CATDDRGLNQPQHF.

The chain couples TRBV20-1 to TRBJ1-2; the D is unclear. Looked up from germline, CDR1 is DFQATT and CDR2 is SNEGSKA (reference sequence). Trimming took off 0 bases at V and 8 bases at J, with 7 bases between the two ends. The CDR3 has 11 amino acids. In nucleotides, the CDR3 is TGCAGTGCTAGAGATATGGGCGGCTACACCTTC. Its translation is CSARDMGGYTF.

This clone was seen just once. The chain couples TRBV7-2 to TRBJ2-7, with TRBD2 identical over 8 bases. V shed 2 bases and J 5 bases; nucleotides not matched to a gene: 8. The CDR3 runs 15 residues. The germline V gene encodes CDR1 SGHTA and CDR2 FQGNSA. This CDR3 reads CASSLTGTRGNEQYF. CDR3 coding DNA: TGTGCCAGCAGCTTAACCGGGACTAGGGGTAACGAGCAGTACTTC.